This T cell receptor (beta chain) derives from a study of T cell clonotyping in hematopoietic cell transplantation. Germline V gives CDR1 LGHNA, CDR2 YNFKEQ. The CDR3 extends over 18 amino acids. V lost 0 bases and J lost 5, with 20 bases in between. On this clone: Its antigen is currently unknown.

The data were produced by immunoSEQ multiplex PCR, yet TCRdb's version contains in-frame clones alone and is incomplete. The sample yields more than 65,000 clones, approximately 94% seen once. The study's findings and limits: Higher Inverse Simpson Index values in graft donor and pretransplant recipient predicted broader posttransplant TCR diversity. Cells were unsorted, so CD4 and CD8 contributions were not separated. Pathologically expanded recipient clonotypes increased progressively from day 30 to day 180 as diversity fell.

Source material: peripheral blood mononuclear cells. This clonotype was obtained from a man in his forties or fifties in good health. Some clones in this sample may be carry-over from other donors' samples. V and J are TRBV4-2 and TRBJ1-5; D may be TRBD1 (6 bases). CDR3 loop: CASSQDPGTTEGYQPQHF. In DNA, the CDR3 is TGTGCCAGCAGCCAAGATCCCGGGACAACAGAAGGCTATCAGCCCCAGCATTTT.